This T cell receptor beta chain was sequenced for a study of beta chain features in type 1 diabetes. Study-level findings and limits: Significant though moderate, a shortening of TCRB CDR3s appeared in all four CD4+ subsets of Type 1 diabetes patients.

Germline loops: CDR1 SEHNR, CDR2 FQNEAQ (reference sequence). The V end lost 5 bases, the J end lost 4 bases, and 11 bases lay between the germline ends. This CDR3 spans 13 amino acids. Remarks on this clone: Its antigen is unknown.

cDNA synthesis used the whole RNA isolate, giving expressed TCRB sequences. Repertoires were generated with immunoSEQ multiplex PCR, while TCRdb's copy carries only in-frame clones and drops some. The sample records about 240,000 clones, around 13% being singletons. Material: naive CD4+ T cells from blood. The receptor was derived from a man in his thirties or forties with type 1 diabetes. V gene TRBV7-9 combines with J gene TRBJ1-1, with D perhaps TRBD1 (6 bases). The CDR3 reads CASSVQGSTEAFF. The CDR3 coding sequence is TGTGCCAGCAGCGTACAGGGTTCCACTGAAGCTTTCTTT.